Sequencing of this TCR beta chain was carried out in a study of beta chain features in type 1 diabetes. The entirety of the isolated RNA underwent reverse transcription, so expressed TCRB transcripts were sequenced. Some clones are missing from TCRdb's copy, which holds only in-frame ones; the method was immunoSEQ multiplex PCR. This sample yields 300,000 to 450,000 clones, of which 9.6% are seen a single time; about 0.6% belongs to the top ten. Sorting gave populations that all exceeded 98% purity. Study findings and constraints: VDJ junctions sequenced from type 1 diabetes patients showed fewer insertions and more deletions. In all four CD4+ subsets, TCRB CDR3 length was significantly, moderately reduced in type 1 diabetes.

This clone was detected only a few times. Its target is unknown. The CDR3 covers 16 residues. Looked up from germline, CDR1 is MDHEN and CDR2 is SYDVKM. V lost 6 bases to trimming and J lost 0 bases, with 15 bases between them. The chain is built from TRBV28 and TRBJ1-3; D is undetermined. This sequence was found in a young man with type 1 diabetes. Specimen: central memory CD4+ T cells from blood. As DNA, the CDR3 is TGTGCCAGCAGCGTTGATTGGGGTTACTCTGGAAACACCATATATTTT. Translation gives CASSVDWGYSGNTIYF. The entire variable domain, with the rest obtained from reference TRBV28 and TRBJ1-3, is as follows: DVKVTQSSRYLVKRTGEKVFLECVQDMDHENMFWYRQDPGLGLRLIYFSYDVKMKEKGDIPEGYSVSREKKERFSLILESASTNQTSMYLCASSVDWGYSGNTIYFGEGSWLTVV.